These T cell receptor beta chains were read from a single sample in a study of cytomegalovirus exposure and HLA in healthy donors. Method: immunoSEQ multiplex PCR; TCRdb's copy keeps in-frame clones and lacks some. The data show 200,000 or so clones, approximately 84% seen once. The source material was PBMCs. Receptors originate from a woman in her 50s in good health and CMV-seropositive. The CDR3 runs from the conserved cysteine through the conserved F or W. The D gene is left open where the match is weak. Not every row has a clone size; where given, it reads once, few, many or a size class.

J: TRBJ1-2; V: TRBV5-4; size: once; D: -; DNA: TGTGCCAGCAGCTCCGGGATGTATGGCTACACCTTC; CDR3: CASSSGMYGYTF
J: TRBJ2-1; V: TRBV4-1; size: once; D: TRBD2; DNA: TGTGCCAGCAGTTCAAGCGGGGCCTACAATGAGCAGTTCTTC; CDR3: CASSSSGAYNEQFF
J: TRBJ2-5; V: TRBV5-6; size: once; D: -; DNA: TGTGCCAGCAGCCAAACCGGGATGCCGGGGGAGACCCAGTACTTC; CDR3: CASSQTGMPGETQYF
J: TRBJ1-2; V: TRBV28; size: -; D: TRBD1; DNA: TGTGCCAGCAGGGGACCCGGACAGGGGGGATATGGCTACACCTTC; CDR3: CASRGPGQGGYGYTF
J: TRBJ1-5; V: TRBV5-1; size: -; D: TRBD1; DNA: TGCGCCAGCAGCTCCGGGACAGGGGACAATCAGCCCCAGCATTTT; CDR3: CASSSGTGDNQPQHF
J: TRBJ1-2; V: TRBV28; size: -; D: -; DNA: TGTGCCACCTCTGGGTCTCAGGGAAGCTATGGCTACACCTTC; CDR3: CATSGSQGSYGYTF
J: TRBJ2-1; V: TRBV5-6; size: -; D: TRBD1; DNA: TGTGCCAGCAGCATGACAGGGACCCGTGAGCAGTTCTTC; CDR3: CASSMTGTREQFF
J: TRBJ1-2; V: TRBV7-9; size: -; D: -; DNA: TGTGCCAGCAGCCCTGCTGGTATTCGCGCAGGGTTAAGATATGGCTACACCTTC; CDR3: CASSPAGIRAGLRYGYTF
J: TRBJ2-1; V: TRBV29-1; size: -; D: TRBD2; DNA: TGCAGCGTTGAACTAGCGGGGGGGCCGCAGTTCTTC; CDR3: CSVELAGGPQFF
J: TRBJ2-4; V: TRBV11-1; size: -; D: TRBD1; DNA: TGTGCCAGCAGCCCCAGGACAGGGGGCGGGCTTGACATTCAGTACTTC; CDR3: CASSPRTGGGLDIQYF
J: TRBJ1-2; V: TRBV5-5; size: -; D: -; DNA: TGTGCCAGCAGCTTTCGGGGAACTCTAAACTATGGCTACACCTTC; CDR3: CASSFRGTLNYGYTF
J: TRBJ2-3; V: TRBV25-1; size: once; D: -; DNA: TGTGCCAGCAGTTGGCCCTCTAGCACAGATACGCAGTATTTT; CDR3: CASSWPSSTDTQYF
J: TRBJ1-5; V: TRBV2; size: -; D: TRBD1; DNA: TGTGCCAGCAGCACTCTCGGACAGGGGCAGCCCCAGCATTTT; CDR3: CASSTLGQGQPQHF
J: TRBJ1-5; V: TRBV28; size: -; D: -; DNA: TGTGCCAGCAGTTTCGGGGTAGGCAATCAGCCCCAGCATTTT; CDR3: CASSFGVGNQPQHF
J: TRBJ2-7; V: TRBV5-5; size: few; D: -; DNA: TGTGCCAGCGGCCTAGACAGCGCCAGCTCCTACGAGCAGTACTTC; CDR3: CASGLDSASSYEQYF
J: TRBJ2-1; V: TRBV12-5; size: -; D: TRBD2; DNA: TGTGCTAGTGGTTTGTCAACCGGACTAGCGGGGGGGCACAATGAGCAGTTCTTC; CDR3: CASGLSTGLAGGHNEQFF
J: TRBJ1-1; V: TRBV6-5; size: -; D: -; DNA: TGTGCCAGCAGGCAAATACCGGGACGGGACTTAGAAGCTTTCTTT; CDR3: CASRQIPGRDLEAFF
J: TRBJ1-2; V: TRBV4-1; size: -; D: -; DNA: TGCGCCAGCAGCCAACCCTCGGGAGGGAACTATGGCTACACCTTC; CDR3: CASSQPSGGNYGYTF
J: TRBJ2-7; V: TRBV5-4; size: -; D: -; DNA: TGTGCCAGCAGCTTGGCCCCGACAGGTGGGCCCTACGAGCAGTACTTC; CDR3: CASSLAPTGGPYEQYF
J: TRBJ1-5; V: TRBV29-1; size: -; D: -; DNA: TGCAGCGTAATTGGGGGGAGTAGCAATCAGCCCCAGCATTTT; CDR3: CSVIGGSSNQPQHF
J: TRBJ2-7; V: TRBV25-1; size: -; D: -; DNA: TGTGCCAGCAGTGAATCGGGACTCATCAACGAGCAGTACTTC; CDR3: CASSESGLINEQYF
J: TRBJ2-2; V: TRBV5-4; size: -; D: TRBD1; DNA: TGTGCCAGCAAAACAGGGGATGGTCCCGGGGAGCTGTTTTTT; CDR3: CASKTGDGPGELFF
J: TRBJ1-1; V: TRBV19; size: -; D: -; DNA: TGTGCCAGTAGTATGTGGGCGATCACTGAAGCTTTCTTT; CDR3: CASSMWAITEAFF
J: TRBJ2-3; V: TRBV10-3; size: -; D: TRBD2; DNA: TGTGCCATCAGTGAGTCCGGGACGGGGGGAACAGATACGCAGTATTTT; CDR3: CAISESGTGGTDTQYF
J: TRBJ2-7; V: TRBV19; size: -; D: -; DNA: TGTGCCAGTAGTCAAGGGGGGGTAGGCGAGCAGTACTTC; CDR3: CASSQGGVGEQYF
J: TRBJ1-1; V: TRBV5-1; size: -; D: TRBD1; DNA: TGCGCCAGCAGCTCCGGTGGAGGGGGCTACACTGAAGCTTTCTTT; CDR3: CASSSGGGGYTEAFF
J: TRBJ1-4; V: TRBV27; size: -; D: -; DNA: TGTGCCAGCAGTGCCGACAGATCTCCCAATGAAAAACTGTTTTTT; CDR3: CASSADRSPNEKLFF
J: TRBJ2-3; V: TRBV5-1; size: -; D: -; DNA: TGCGCCAGCAGCTTGGGGGGCAGGGTCGCGGCAGATACGCAGTATTTT; CDR3: CASSLGGRVAADTQYF
J: TRBJ2-3; V: TRBV6-5; size: -; D: TRBD2; DNA: TGTGCCAGCAGACCACTAGCGGGGAGCACAGATACGCAGTATTTT; CDR3: CASRPLAGSTDTQYF
J: TRBJ1-6; V: TRBV29-1; size: -; D: -; DNA: TGCAGCGTTGTCGAGGGTCGAGGTTCACCCCTCCACTTT; CDR3: CSVVEGRGSPLHF
J: TRBJ2-1; V: TRBV25-1; size: -; D: TRBD2; DNA: TGTGCCAGCAGTGAGCTAGCGGGGGCCTCTGGGCAGTTCTTC; CDR3: CASSELAGASGQFF
J: TRBJ1-5; V: TRBV4-3; size: -; D: -; DNA: TGCGCCAGCAGCCAAGGATACACAGGGTCATATCAGCCCCAGCATTTT; CDR3: CASSQGYTGSYQPQHF
J: TRBJ1-2; V: TRBV29-1; size: -; D: TRBD1; DNA: TGCAGCGGCCTGACAGGGGGTGGCTACACCTTC; CDR3: CSGLTGGGYTF
J: TRBJ1-1; V: TRBV7-2; size: -; D: -; DNA: TGTGCCAGCAGCTTAGTGAGGGCGGACACTGAAGCTTTCTTT; CDR3: CASSLVRADTEAFF
J: TRBJ2-3; V: TRBV4-1; size: -; D: TRBD2; DNA: TGCGCCAGCAGCCAAGGGACTAGCGGAAGCACAGATACGCAGTATTTT; CDR3: CASSQGTSGSTDTQYF
J: TRBJ2-2; V: TRBV4-1; size: once; D: -; DNA: TGCGCCAGCAGCCAAGCAGCACAGACCCTCACCGGGGAGCTGTTTTTT; CDR3: CASSQAAQTLTGELFF
J: TRBJ1-1; V: TRBV7-3; size: few; D: TRBD1; DNA: TGTGCCAGCAGTTGGACAGGGGGCATAGCTTTCTTT; CDR3: CASSWTGGIAFF